These T cell receptor beta chains were read from a single sample in a study of blood T cell repertoires in COVID-19. TCRdb's copy holds only in-frame clones and misses some; the assay was immunoSEQ multiplex PCR. The table lists 85,000 to 120,000 clones, around nine tenths of them singletons. The source material was peripheral blood. The receptor source for this set is a man aged 45-65 years with active COVID-19. Each CDR3 is given with its conserved first and last residue. A D gene is named only where the DNA matches it firmly. Rows may omit the clone size; those that give it use once, few, many or a size class.

cdr3_aa,cdr3_nt,d_call,v_call,j_call,clone_size
CASRPTGVNTGELFF,TGTGCCAGCAGACCTACAGGGGTGAACACCGGGGAGCTGTTTTTT,TRBD1,TRBV11-2,TRBJ2-2,.
CASRMGASSPLHF,TGTGCCAGCAGAATGGGGGCGAGTTCACCCCTCCACTTT,.,TRBV27,TRBJ1-6,.
CASSLAELGQAYF,TGCGCCAGCAGCTTGGCCGAGTTGGGTCAGGCGTACTTC,.,TRBV5-1,TRBJ1-2,.
CAIRSGGSGGDEQFF,TGTGCCATCAGATCCGGGGGTAGCGGGGGGGATGAGCAGTTCTTC,TRBD2,TRBV10-3,TRBJ2-1,.
CASKYRLNQPQHF,TGTGCCAGTAAATACAGGTTAAATCAGCCCCAGCATTTT,.,TRBV19,TRBJ1-5,.
CAWRGGGRAWTQYF,TGTGCCTGGAGAGGCGGGGGGCGAGCATGGACCCAGTACTTC,TRBD2,TRBV30,TRBJ2-5,few
CASSSAGLSTGELFF,TGTGCCAGCAGTTCAGCGGGGTTATCCACCGGGGAGCTGTTTTTT,TRBD2,TRBV2,TRBJ2-2,.
CASRDSRTGGNQPQHF,TGTGCCAGCAGGGACTCTAGGACAGGGGGCAATCAGCCCCAGCATTTT,TRBD1,TRBV28,TRBJ1-5,once
CAWRGQAGVHTGELFF,TGTGCCTGGAGGGGCCAAGCGGGGGTCCACACCGGGGAGCTGTTTTTT,TRBD2,TRBV30,TRBJ2-2,.
CASSLSLRWDSGGARETQYF,TGTGCCAGCAGCCTTTCTCTTAGATGGGATAGCGGGGGGGCCCGGGAGACCCAGTACTTC,TRBD2,TRBV4-2,TRBJ2-5,.
CASSFIADTQYF,TGTGCCAGCAGTTTTATAGCGGATACGCAGTATTTT,.,TRBV12-3/TRBV12-4,TRBJ2-3,.
CATSRVRGMGNTEAFF,TGTGCCACCAGCAGAGTAAGGGGCATGGGGAACACTGAAGCTTTCTTT,.,TRBV15,TRBJ1-1,once
CASSLMSSGGEELFF,TGTGCCAGCTCATTAATGTCCTCCGGGGGGGAGGAACTGTTTTTT,.,TRBV18,TRBJ1-4,.
CASSARTSGSTGELFF,TGTGCCAGCAGTGCCAGGACTAGCGGGTCCACCGGGGAGCTGTTTTTT,TRBD2,TRBV6-1,TRBJ2-2,.
CASRTRGGAGNTQYF,TGTGCCAGTAGGACCCGCGGGGGGGCCGGAAATACGCAGTATTTT,TRBD2,TRBV19,TRBJ2-3,.
CATSRAPDYGYTF,TGTGCCACCAGCAGAGCCCCCGACTATGGCTACACCTTC,.,TRBV15,TRBJ1-2,few
CASSYSRGALRGYTF,TGTGCCAGCAGTTACTCGCGGGGGGCGCTTCGTGGCTACACCTTC,.,TRBV6-5,TRBJ1-2,.
CAWGPGLDQPQHF,TGTGCCTGGGGGCCGGGACTGGATCAGCCCCAGCATTTT,.,TRBV30,TRBJ1-5,.
CASSGGNTGELFF,TGTGCCAGTAGCGGGGGAAACACCGGGGAGCTGTTTTTT,.,TRBV19,TRBJ2-2,.
CASSLGAGGATGELFF,TGTGCCAGCAGCTTAGGAGCGGGGGGCGCCACCGGGGAGCTGTTTTTT,TRBD2,TRBV7-9,TRBJ2-2,.
CASSFRGDSNQPQHF,TGTGCCAGCAGCTTCAGGGGGGATAGCAATCAGCCCCAGCATTTT,TRBD1,TRBV7-2,TRBJ1-5,.
CASTSGGEQFF,TGTGCCAGTACCTCCGGGGGTGAGCAGTTCTTC,.,TRBV19,TRBJ2-1,.
CASSPGGRRGGPRETQYF,TGTGCCAGTAGTCCGGGGGGACGTCGGGGGGGCCCCCGGGAGACCCAGTACTTC,TRBD2,TRBV19,TRBJ2-5,.
CASSSLGTGGSLNTEAFF,TGCGCCAGCAGCTCCCTCGGGACAGGGGGAAGTCTGAACACTGAAGCTTTCTTT,TRBD1,TRBV5-1,TRBJ1-1,.
CASNDNFYSGNQPQHF,TGTGCCAGCAATGACAACTTTTATTCGGGGAATCAGCCCCAGCATTTT,.,TRBV6-1,TRBJ1-5,.
CASSLRVNTEAFF,TGTGCCAGCAGTTTGCGCGTGAACACTGAAGCTTTCTTT,.,TRBV12-3/TRBV12-4,TRBJ1-1,.
CASSTGQGTYGYTF,TGTGCCAGTAGTACAGGACAGGGAACCTATGGCTACACCTTC,TRBD1,TRBV19,TRBJ1-2,.